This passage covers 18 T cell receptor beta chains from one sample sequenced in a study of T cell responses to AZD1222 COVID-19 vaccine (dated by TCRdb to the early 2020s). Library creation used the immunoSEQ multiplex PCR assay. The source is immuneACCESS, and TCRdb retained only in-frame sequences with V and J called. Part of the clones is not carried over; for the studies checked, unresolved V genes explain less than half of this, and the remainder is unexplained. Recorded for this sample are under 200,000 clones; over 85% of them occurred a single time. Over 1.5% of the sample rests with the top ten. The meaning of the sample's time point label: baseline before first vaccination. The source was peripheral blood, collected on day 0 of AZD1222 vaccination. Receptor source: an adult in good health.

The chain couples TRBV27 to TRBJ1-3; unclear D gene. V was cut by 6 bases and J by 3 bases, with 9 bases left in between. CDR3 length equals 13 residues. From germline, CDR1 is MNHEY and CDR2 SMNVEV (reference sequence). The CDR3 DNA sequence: TGTGCCAGCAGCCCTTTAGGTGGAAACACCATATATTTT. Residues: CASSPLGGNTIYF.

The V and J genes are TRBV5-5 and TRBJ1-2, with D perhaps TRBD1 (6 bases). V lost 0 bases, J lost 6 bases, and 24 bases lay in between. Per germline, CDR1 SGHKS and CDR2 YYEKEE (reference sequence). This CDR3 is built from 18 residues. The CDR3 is CASSLAMMARQDLDGYTF. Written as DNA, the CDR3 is TGTGCCAGCAGCTTGGCCATGATGGCGCGACAGGATCTGGATGGCTACACCTTC. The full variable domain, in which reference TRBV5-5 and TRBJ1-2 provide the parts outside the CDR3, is DAGVTQSPTHLIKTRGQQVTLRCSPISGHKSVSWYQQVLGQGPQFIFQYYEKEERGRGNFPDRFSARQFPNYSSELNVNALLLGDSALYLCASSLAMMARQDLDGYTFGSGTRLTVV.

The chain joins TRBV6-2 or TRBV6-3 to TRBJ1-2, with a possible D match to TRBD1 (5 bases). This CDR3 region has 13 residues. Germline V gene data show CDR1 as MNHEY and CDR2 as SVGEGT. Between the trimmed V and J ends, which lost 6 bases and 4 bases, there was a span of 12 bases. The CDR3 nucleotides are TGTGCCAGCAGCCGACAGTGGTCCTATGGCTACACCTTC. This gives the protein CASSRQWSYGYTF.

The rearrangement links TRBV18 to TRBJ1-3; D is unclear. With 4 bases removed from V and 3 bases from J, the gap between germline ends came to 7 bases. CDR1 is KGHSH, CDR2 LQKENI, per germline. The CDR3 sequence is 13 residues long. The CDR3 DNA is TGTGCCAGCTCACTAGGAAATGGAAACACCATATATTTT. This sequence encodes CASSLGNGNTIYF. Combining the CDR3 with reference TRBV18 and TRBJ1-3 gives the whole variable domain NAGVMQNPRHLVRRRGQEARLRCSPMKGHSHVYWYRQLPEEGLKFMVYLQKENIIDESGMPKERFSAEFPKEGPSILRIQQVVRGDSAAYFCASSLGNGNTIYFGEGSWLTVV.

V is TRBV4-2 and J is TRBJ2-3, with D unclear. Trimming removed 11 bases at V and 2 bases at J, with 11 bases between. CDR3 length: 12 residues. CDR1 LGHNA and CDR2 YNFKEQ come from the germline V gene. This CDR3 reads CAGKGPTDTQYF. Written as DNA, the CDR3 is TGTGCCGGAAAAGGTCCCACAGATACGCAGTATTTT.

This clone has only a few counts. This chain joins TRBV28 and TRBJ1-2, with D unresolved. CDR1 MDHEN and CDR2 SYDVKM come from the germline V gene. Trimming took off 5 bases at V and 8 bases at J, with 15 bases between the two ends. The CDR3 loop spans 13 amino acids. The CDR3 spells CASSPPTTRGYTF. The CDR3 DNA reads TGTGCCAGCAGTCCCCCTACTACACGGGGCTACACCTTC.

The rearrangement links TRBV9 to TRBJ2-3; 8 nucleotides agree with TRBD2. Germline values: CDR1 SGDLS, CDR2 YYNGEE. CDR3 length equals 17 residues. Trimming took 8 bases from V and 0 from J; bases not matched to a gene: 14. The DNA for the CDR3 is TGTGCCAGAAGACTAGCGTCCCTTGGGTCCAGCACAGATACGCAGTATTTT. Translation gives CARRLASLGSSTDTQYF.

This CDR3 is CASSLGGTTQETQYF. The CDR3 DNA follows: TGTGCCAGCAGCTTAGGGGGGACAACTCAAGAGACCCAGTACTTC. The chain joins TRBV11-2 to TRBJ2-5; TRBD1 might be the D (6 bases). Trimming removed 1 base from V and 2 bases from J, with 11 bases in between. Per the germline V gene, CDR1 is SGHAT and CDR2 is FQNNGV. CDR3 length: 15 amino acids.

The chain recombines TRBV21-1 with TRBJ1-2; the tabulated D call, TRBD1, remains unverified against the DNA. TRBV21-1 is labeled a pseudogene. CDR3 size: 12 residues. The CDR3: CASTTGGCGYTF. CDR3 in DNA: TGTGCCAGCACCACAGGGGGCTGTGGCTACACCTTC.

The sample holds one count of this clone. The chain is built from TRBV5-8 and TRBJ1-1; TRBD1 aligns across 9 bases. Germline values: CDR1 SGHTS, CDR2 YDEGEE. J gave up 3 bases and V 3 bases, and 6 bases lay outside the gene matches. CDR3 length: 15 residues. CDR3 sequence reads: CASSSGTGMDTEAFF. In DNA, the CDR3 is TGTGCCAGCAGCTCCGGGACAGGGATGGACACTGAAGCTTTCTTT.

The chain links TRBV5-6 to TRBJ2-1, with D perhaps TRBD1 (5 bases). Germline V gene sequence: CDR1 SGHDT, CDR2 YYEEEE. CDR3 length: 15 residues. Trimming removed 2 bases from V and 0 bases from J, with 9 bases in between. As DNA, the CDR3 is TGTGCCAGCAGCTTCAGGGCCTCCTCCTACAATGAGCAGTTCTTC. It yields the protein CASSFRASSYNEQFF.

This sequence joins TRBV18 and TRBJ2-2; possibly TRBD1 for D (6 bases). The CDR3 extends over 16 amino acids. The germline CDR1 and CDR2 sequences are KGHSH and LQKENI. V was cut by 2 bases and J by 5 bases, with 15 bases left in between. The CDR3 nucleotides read TGTGCCAGCTCACCAGTGGCAGGGGCAGAAACCGGGGAGCTGTTTTTT. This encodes CASSPVAGAETGELFF. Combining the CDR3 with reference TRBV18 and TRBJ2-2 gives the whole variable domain NAGVMQNPRHLVRRRGQEARLRCSPMKGHSHVYWYRQLPEEGLKFMVYLQKENIIDESGMPKERFSAEFPKEGPSILRIQQVVRGDSAAYFCASSPVAGAETGELFFGEGSRLTVL.

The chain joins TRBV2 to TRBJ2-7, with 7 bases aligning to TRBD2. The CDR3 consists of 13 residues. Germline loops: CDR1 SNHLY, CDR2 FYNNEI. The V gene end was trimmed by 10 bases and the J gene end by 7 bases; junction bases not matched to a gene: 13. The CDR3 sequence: CATLGAGVGEQYF. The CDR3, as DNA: TGTGCCACCCTTGGGGCGGGAGTTGGTGAGCAGTACTTC. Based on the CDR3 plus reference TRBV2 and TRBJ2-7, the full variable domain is EPEVTQTPSHQVTQMGQEVILRCVPISNHLYFYWYRQILGQKVEFLVSFYNNEISEKSEIFDDQFSVERPDGSNFTLKIRSTKLEDSAMYFCATLGAGVGEQYFGPGTRLTVT.

The CDR3 spells CASSLTGGEEKLFF. The CDR3 DNA follows: TGTGCCAGCAGCTTGACGGGGGGTGAGGAAAAACTGTTTTTT. The chain has TRBV5-4 and TRBJ1-4, with D perhaps TRBD1 (5 bases). The germline CDR1 and CDR2 sequences are SGHNT and YYREEE (reference sequence). The CDR3 consists of 14 residues. V was cut by 1 base and J by 8 bases, with 12 bases left in between.

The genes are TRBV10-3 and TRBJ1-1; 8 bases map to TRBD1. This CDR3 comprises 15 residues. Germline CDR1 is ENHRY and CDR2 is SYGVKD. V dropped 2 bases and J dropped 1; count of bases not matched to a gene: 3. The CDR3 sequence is CAISEAGGKNTEAFF. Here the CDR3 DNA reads TGTGCCATCAGTGAGGCAGGGGGCAAGAACACTGAAGCTTTCTTT.

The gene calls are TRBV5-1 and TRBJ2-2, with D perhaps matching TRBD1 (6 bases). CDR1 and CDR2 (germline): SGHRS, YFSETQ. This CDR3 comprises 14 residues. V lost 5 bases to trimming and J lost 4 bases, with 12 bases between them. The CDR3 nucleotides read TGCGCCAGCAGATCCGACAGGTCCACCGGGGAGCTGTTTTTT. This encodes CASRSDRSTGELFF.

In nucleotides, the CDR3 is TGTGCCAGCAGCACTAGCGAGGGGATGAGTAATGGCTACACCTTC. Translating gives CASSTSEGMSNGYTF. This rearrangement joins TRBV9 to TRBJ1-2; possible D gene TRBD1, 5 bases. CDR1 and CDR2 from the germline V gene are SGDLS and YYNGEE. The CDR3 totals 15 residues. With 4 bases removed from V and 6 bases from J, the gap between germline ends came to 19 bases. The full variable domain, completed using reference TRBV9 and TRBJ1-2, is DSGVTQTPKHLITATGQRVTLRCSPRSGDLSVYWYQQSLDQGLQFLIQYYNGEERAKGNILERFSAQQFPDLHSELNLSSLELGDSALYFCASSTSEGMSNGYTFGSGTRLTVV.

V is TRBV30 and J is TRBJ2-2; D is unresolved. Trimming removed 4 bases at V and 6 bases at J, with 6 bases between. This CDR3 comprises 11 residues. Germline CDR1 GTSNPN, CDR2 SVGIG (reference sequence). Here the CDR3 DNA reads TGTGCCTGGATACGAGCCGGGGAGCTGTTTTTT. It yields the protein CAWIRAGELFF. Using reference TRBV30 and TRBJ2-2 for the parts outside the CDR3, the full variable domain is SQTIHQWPATLVQPVGSPLSLECTVEGTSNPNLYWYRQAAGRGLQLLFYSVGIGQISSEVPQNLSASRPQDRQFILSSKKLLLSDSGFYLCAWIRAGELFFGEGSRLTVL.